This T cell receptor (beta chain) was recorded in a study of regulatory T cells in long-lasting Graves disease. Ten or more counts support this clonotype. V lost 6 bases to trimming and J lost 4 bases, with 16 bases between them. Germline CDR1 MNHEY, CDR2 SMNVEV (reference sequence). This CDR3 comprises 15 residues. For TCR beta, libraries came from iRepertoire HTBI primers and Arm-PCR of CDR3 regions. Via MiXCR, TCRdb re-called the multiplex PCR reads, giving one row per CDR3 protein. The sample includes more than 300,000 distinct CDR3 sequences, about 10% of them seen just once. Time point here: newly diagnosed GD, antithyroid drugs for less than 3 months. The TCR library was prepared using RNA isolated from PBMCs. Approximately 8.2-milliliter peripheral blood samples went into EDTA tubes. The same sample was also studied in work on T cells in Graves' hyperthyroidism and ophthalmopathy.

The receptor was isolated from a woman under 30 with Graves disease. V is TRBV27 and J is TRBJ2-1; D assignment may be TRBD1 or TRBD2 (5 bases each). The sequences come from peripheral blood mononuclear cells (PBMCs), collected at new diagnosis, from a patient treated with antithyroid drugs. The CDR3 DNA reads TGTGCCAGCAGCCTCAGAGAGGGGCCTTACAATGAGCAGTTCTTC. Its protein product is CASSLREGPYNEQFF.